Following are 27 T cell receptor beta chains from one sample sequenced in a study of shared T cell receptors in the human thymus (TCRdb year 2021). Libraries were prepared through the immunoSEQ multiplex PCR assay. This is the immuneACCESS table as TCRdb keeps it, with only in-frame sequences that have V and J called. A part of the clones is gone; compared with another copy, unresolved V genes explain less than half, and the rest is unexplained. For this sample the table gives hundreds of thousands of clones, of which around 78% were detected only once. The biggest ten clones account for roughly 0.013% of the sample. This sample also appeared in a second study, on human thymus T cells.

The sample was thymocytes. Receptors were obtained from a boy in the first two years of life with a congenital heart defect. Donor details come from another sample of the same person, matched by shared clones.

The chain couples TRBV15 to TRBJ1-1, with 8 bases identical to TRBD1. The germline V gene has CDR1 LNHNV and CDR2 YYDKDF (reference sequence). J was trimmed by 4 bases and V by 3 bases; bases with no gene match: 10. This CDR3 has 16 amino acids. The CDR3 region has the DNA TGTGCCACCAGCAGGCTACCAGGGGGCGCGGTCACTGAAGCTTTCTTT. Its translation is CATSRLPGGAVTEAFF.

This clone was observed a handful of times. The rearrangement joins TRBV4-3 to TRBJ2-3; 14 bases map to TRBD2. The CDR3 runs 18 residues. The junction had 4 bases not matched to a gene; V was cut back by 0 bases and J by 2 bases. Germline V gives CDR1 LGHNA, CDR2 YSLEER. DNA for the CDR3: TGCGCCAGCAGCCAAGATCGGGGACTAGCGGGGGTCACAGATACGCAGTATTTT. It yields the protein CASSQDRGLAGVTDTQYF.

V is TRBV5-1 and J is TRBJ2-3; TRBD2 matches at 8 bases. The CDR3 loop spans 15 amino acids. Germline V lookup: CDR1 SGHRS, CDR2 YFSETQ. Trimming cost V 4 bases and J 3 bases; bases outside gene matches: 7. The CDR3 coding sequence is TGCGCCAGCAGCCCGGGGGGGGGCAAAACAGATACGCAGTATTTT. Translating it yields CASSPGGGKTDTQYF.

V usage is TRBV5-6 and J usage is TRBJ2-7; 8 nucleotides align to TRBD2. The CDR3 is 16 amino acids. The V gene end was trimmed by 2 bases and the J gene end by 3 bases; junction bases not matched to a gene: 10. The germline gives CDR1 SGHDT, CDR2 YYEEEE. The DNA for the CDR3 is TGTGCCAGCAGCTTCGTCATAGGACTAGCTGTCTACGAGCAGTACTTC. It specifies CASSFVIGLAVYEQYF.

The CDR3 spells CASRPGGPRAETQYF. As DNA, the CDR3 is TGTGCCAGCCGGCCCGGAGGGCCGAGGGCAGAGACCCAGTACTTC. V usage is TRBV19 and J usage is TRBJ2-5; perhaps TRBD2 as D (6 bases). The CDR3 totals 15 residues. V was pared by 9 bases and J by 4 bases, with 21 bases between. CDR1 and CDR2 from the germline V gene are LNHDA and SQIVND (reference sequence).

J is TRBJ2-2 and V is TRBV27; 9 bases match TRBD2. CDR1 is MNHEY and CDR2 is SMNVEV in the germline V gene (reference sequence). This CDR3 contains 15 residues. V was pared by 4 bases and J by 4 bases, with 4 bases of the junction left unmatched. CDR3 residues: CASSYSGRFTGELFF. CDR3 bases: TGTGCCAGCAGTTACAGCGGGAGGTTCACCGGGGAGCTGTTTTTT.

The chain couples TRBV27 to TRBJ1-1; tentatively, D is TRBD1 (5 bases). This CDR3 is 16 amino acids long. The V and J ends lost 7 bases and 10 bases respectively, with 28 bases between them. From germline, CDR1 is MNHEY and CDR2 SMNVEV (reference sequence). CDR3 nucleotides: TGTGCCAGCACCGCTCGGGGGGGTAGATTGGACGCTGGAGCTTTCTTT. Amino acids: CASTARGGRLDAGAFF.

This chain connects TRBV28 to TRBJ2-7, with D possibly being TRBD2 (6 bases). The CDR3 has 18 amino acids. The V end lost 0 bases, the J end lost 3 bases, and 21 bases lay between the germline ends. CDR1 and CDR2 (germline): MDHEN, SYDVKM. For the CDR3, the DNA is TGTGCCAGCAGTTTATGCACAGCGCAGAGCGGGCCAATCTACGAGCAGTACTTC. Amino acid sequence: CASSLCTAQSGPIYEQYF. The full variable domain, with the rest looked up from reference TRBV28 and TRBJ2-7, is DVKVTQSSRYLVKRTGEKVFLECVQDMDHENMFWYRQDPGLGLRLIYFSYDVKMKEKGDIPEGYSVSREKKERFSLILESASTNQTSMYLCASSLCTAQSGPIYEQYFGPGTRLTVT.

The chain couples TRBV9 to TRBJ2-3; D call uncertain. CDR1 and CDR2 (germline): SGDLS, YYNGEE. CDR3 length: 12 amino acids. V was shortened by 7 bases and J by 3 bases, with 9 bases between the two germline ends. The CDR3 here is CASHRVTDTQYF. As DNA, the CDR3 is TGTGCCAGCCACCGGGTTACAGATACGCAGTATTTT.

The rearrangement joins TRBV7-3 to TRBJ2-3; the D gene is possibly TRBD1 (5 bases). The germline V gene encodes CDR1 SGHTA and CDR2 FQGTGA. V lost 6 bases to trimming and J lost 2 bases, with 21 bases between them. This CDR3 comprises 17 residues. The CDR3 here is CASSPPPNRCPTDTQYF. The CDR3 DNA follows: TGTGCCAGCAGTCCCCCGCCCAACAGGTGCCCCACAGATACGCAGTATTTT.

The rearrangement links TRBV10-2 to TRBJ1-1; D possibly corresponds to TRBD1 (6 bases). The CDR3 runs 15 residues. The V end lost 2 bases, the J end lost 6 bases, and 16 bases lay between the germline ends. Germline CDR1 WSHSY, CDR2 SAAADI. In nucleotides, the CDR3 is TGCGCCAGCAGTGAGGCGAAACAGGGTTGTTCTGAAGCTTTCTTT. Translated, it gives CASSEAKQGCSEAFF.

The chain uses TRBV15 and TRBJ2-1, with 9 bases that match TRBD2. CDR1 LNHNV and CDR2 YYDKDF come from the germline V gene (reference sequence). The CDR3 runs to 17 residues. V lost 0 bases to trimming and J lost 7 bases; unmatched junction nucleotides: 10. In nucleotides, the CDR3 is TGTGCCACCAGCAGAGATGGACTAGCGCCAAACGTTAATGAGCAGTTCTTC. It codes for CATSRDGLAPNVNEQFF.

The chain is built from TRBV6-5 and TRBJ2-1; TRBD1 matches 9 bases. From germline, CDR1 is MNHEY and CDR2 SVGAGI. This CDR3 is built from 15 residues. The ends lost 6 bases at V and 8 bases at J; junction bases unmatched: 11. In DNA form, the CDR3 reads TGTGCCAGCAGGAAGGCCCGGGACAGGGCCCATGAGCAGTTCTTC. It translates to CASRKARDRAHEQFF.

The chain joins TRBV19 to TRBJ2-5; 14 bases match TRBD2. The germline gives CDR1 LNHDA, CDR2 SQIVND (reference sequence). The CDR3 has 15 amino acids. After removal of 4 bases from V and 5 bases from J, the junction contained 3 bases not matched to a gene. DNA of the CDR3: TGTGCCAGTAGTACCGGACTAGCGGGAGGCGAGACCCAGTACTTC. Its translation is CASSTGLAGGETQYF.

A few counts support this clone. The chain has TRBV7-9 and TRBJ2-7, with TRBD1 matching 10 bases. The CDR3 is made up of 19 amino acids. Germline CDR1 and CDR2: SEHNR and FQNEAQ (reference sequence). The trim removed 4 bases at V and 0 bases at J, leaving 15 bases unmatched. CDR3 nucleotides: TGTGCCAGCAGCTCACTACCGGGACAGGGGCTTTCTTTCTCCTACGAGCAGTACTTC. Translation gives CASSSLPGQGLSFSYEQYF.

CDR3 DNA: TGTGCCAGCAGTTTATACCGGGACAGGGCCTACGAGCAGTACTTC. Amino acid sequence: CASSLYRDRAYEQYF. This chain links TRBV27 with TRBJ2-7, with 9 bases fitting TRBD1. The germline CDR1 and CDR2 sequences are MNHEY and SMNVEV (reference sequence). V gave up 1 base and J gave up 2 bases; unmatched junction bases: 3. This CDR3 is 15 amino acids long.

The CDR3 loop is CASSLGRSHTDTQYF. DNA for the CDR3: TGTGCCAGCAGTTTAGGTCGGTCCCACACAGATACGCAGTATTTT. This chain links TRBV27 with TRBJ2-3; D uncertain. Germline CDR1 is MNHEY and CDR2 is SMNVEV (reference sequence). This CDR3 contains 15 residues. The germline V and J ends were trimmed by 2 bases and 2 bases, with 11 bases remaining between them.

The chain carries TRBV27 and TRBJ2-3, with 7 bases matching TRBD1. V gave up 3 bases and J gave up 1 base; unmatched junction bases: 4. The CDR3 has 15 amino acids. CDR1 is MNHEY and CDR2 is SMNVEV in the germline V gene (reference sequence). CDR3 in amino acids: CASSLSTGRTDTQYF. CDR3 DNA sequence: TGTGCCAGCAGTTTGTCGACAGGGCGCACAGATACGCAGTATTTT.

This chain connects TRBV25-1 to TRBJ1-3; D is uncertain. Germline V gene lookup returns CDR1 MGHDK and CDR2 SYGVNS. The CDR3 has 17 residues. Trimming pared 0 bases from V and 0 bases from J, leaving 12 bases between. For the CDR3, the DNA is TGTGCCAGCAGTGAATATACGCCTCGGGTCTCTGGAAACACCATATATTTT. Translated: CASSEYTPRVSGNTIYF.

The CDR3 DNA reads as TGTGCCAGCAGTGATTTCGGCGGCGCCTACGAGCAGTACTTC. The encoded protein is CASSDFGGAYEQYF. The rearrangement joins TRBV2 to TRBJ2-7; D gene uncertain. This CDR3 has 14 residues. V lost 3 bases and J lost 2, with 11 bases in between. Germline CDR1 is SNHLY and CDR2 is FYNNEI.

The chain couples TRBV5-1 to TRBJ2-4; TRBD2 agrees at 7 bases. The length of the CDR3 is 17 residues. CDR1 SGHRS and CDR2 YFSETQ come from the germline V gene. Unmatched junction bases numbered 13, after V lost 7 bases and J lost 0 bases. The CDR3 nucleotides read TGCGCCAGCTCCGACGGGCGTCTAGCGGTAGCCAAAAACATTCAGTACTTC. Protein product: CASSDGRLAVAKNIQYF.

This rearrangement joins TRBV5-6 to TRBJ2-1, with 7 bases matching TRBD2. Trimming took 4 bases from V and 0 from J; bases not matched to a gene: 13. Germline lookup yields CDR1 SGHDT and CDR2 YYEEEE. This CDR3 spans 18 amino acids. The CDR3: CASSLEKTSDRSYNEQFF. The CDR3 nucleotides are TGTGCCAGCAGCCTGGAAAAAACTAGCGACCGCTCCTACAATGAGCAGTTCTTC.

This chain joins TRBV25-1 and TRBJ2-7; maybe TRBD1 (8 bases). This CDR3 is 15 amino acids long. V lost 5 bases and J lost 7, with 21 bases in between. Germline-derived CDR1 and CDR2 are MGHDK and SYGVNS. CDR3 loop: CASSTQWTGRGEQYF. CDR3 bases: TGTGCCAGCAGTACACAGTGGACAGGGAGGGGGGAGCAGTACTTC.

This rearrangement joins TRBV4-1 to TRBJ2-6; no definite D call. Germline CDR1 and CDR2: MGHRA and YSYEKL. This CDR3 region has 20 residues. The V end lost 0 bases, the J end lost 0 bases, and 18 bases lay between the germline ends. The CDR3: CASSQEVFRCLLSGANVLTF. CDR3 nucleotide sequence: TGCGCCAGCAGCCAAGAGGTTTTTCGGTGCCTACTCTCTGGGGCCAACGTCCTGACTTTC.

Comments on this clone: One end of the junction fails to match germline, which may point to a read error. The chain links TRBV7-7 to TRBJ2-2, with D perhaps TRBD2 (7 bases). The CDR3 consists of 16 residues. CDR1 SSHAT and CDR2 FNYEAQ come from the germline V gene (reference sequence). The CDR3, as DNA: TGTGCTAGCAGCGCCCTGATCGGGGGGCGGGCCGGGGAGCTGTTTTTT. As protein: CASSALIGGRAGELFF.

This chain uses TRBV29-1 with TRBJ1-1; D remains unclear. CDR1 is SQVTM and CDR2 is ANQGSEA in the germline V gene. The CDR3 runs to 11 residues. V was shortened by 8 bases and J by 0 bases, with 7 bases between the two germline ends. The CDR3 spells CSSRLNTEAFF. In DNA, the CDR3 is TGCAGCTCTCGGTTGAACACTGAAGCTTTCTTT.

The chain links TRBV19 to TRBJ1-1; D perhaps matches TRBD1 (6 bases). The CDR3 runs 14 residues. CDR1 LNHDA and CDR2 SQIVND come from the germline V gene (reference sequence). V dropped 9 bases and J dropped 6 bases, with 20 bases sitting between them. In nucleotides, the CDR3 is TGTGCCAGCCACTCTCTACAGGGTATCGCTGAAGCTTTCTTT. This codes for CASHSLQGIAEAFF.